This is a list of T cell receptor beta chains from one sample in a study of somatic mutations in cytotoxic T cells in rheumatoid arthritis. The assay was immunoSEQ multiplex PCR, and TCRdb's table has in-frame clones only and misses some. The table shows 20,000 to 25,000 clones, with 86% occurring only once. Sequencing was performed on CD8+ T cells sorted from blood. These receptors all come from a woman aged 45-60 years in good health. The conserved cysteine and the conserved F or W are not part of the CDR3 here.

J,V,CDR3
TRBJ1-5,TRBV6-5,ASSPKEQGIQPQH
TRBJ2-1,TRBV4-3,ASSQEGGIAGEQF
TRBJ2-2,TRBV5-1,ASSKGEGTGELF
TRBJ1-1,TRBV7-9,ASSPDRDTEAF
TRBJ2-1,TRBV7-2,ASSFTGNEQF
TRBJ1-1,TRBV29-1,SVVGGNTEAF
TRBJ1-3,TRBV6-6,ASSHGTAFGTIY
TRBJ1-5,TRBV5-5,ASSHGDRGDQPQH
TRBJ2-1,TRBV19,ASSIYPSGSYNEQF
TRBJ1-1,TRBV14,ASSPSSAPEAF
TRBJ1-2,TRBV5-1,ASSLFGDGYT
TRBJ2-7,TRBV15,ATSREPGTGYYEQY
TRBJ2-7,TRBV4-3,ASSQDSGLEGEQY
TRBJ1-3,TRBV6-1,ASSEAEGSGNTIY
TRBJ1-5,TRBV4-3,ASSQGTGDNQPQH
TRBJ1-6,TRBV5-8,ASSLSPGGGLGSPLH
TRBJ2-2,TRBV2,ASSALAGSAGELF
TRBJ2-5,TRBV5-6,ASSLLAGGQETQY
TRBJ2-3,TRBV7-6,ASSLALLSGGTDTQY
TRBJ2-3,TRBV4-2,ASSPSLAGGPDTQY
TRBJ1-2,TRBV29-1,SVDSENYGYT
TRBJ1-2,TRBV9,ASSPSGSNGYT
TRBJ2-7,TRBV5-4,ASSFGGQYEQY